The 14 T cell receptor beta chains reported below all come from one sample, sequenced in a study of CD8+ T cells in alopecia areata. Extraction of RNA preceded its reverse transcription into cDNA, which served as the sequencing template. Assay: immunoSEQ multiplex PCR; the TCRdb copy retains only in-frame clones and omits some. The repertoire includes more than 150,000 clones, 59% of them detected once, and about 15% sits in the top ten. The source was CD4+ T cells sorted from blood, collected at week 0. Source of these receptors: a human donor with alopecia areata.

The J gene is TRBJ2-3, the V gene TRBV6-5; maybe TRBD1 (6 bases). Trimming took off 6 bases at V and 3 bases at J, with 16 bases between the two ends. CDR1 and CDR2 (germline): MNHEY, SVGAGI. The CDR3 covers 15 residues. CDR3 region: CASRFGNTGTDTQYF. The CDR3 nucleotides are TGTGCCAGCAGGTTTGGTAATACAGGGACAGATACGCAGTATTTT.

The chain joins TRBV29-1 to TRBJ2-3; D unclear. CDR1 and CDR2 from the germline V gene are SQVTM and ANQGSEA. The CDR3 is 13 amino acids. V lost 7 bases and J lost 0, with 11 bases in between. This CDR3 reads CSAGPSSTDTQYF. CDR3 nucleotide sequence: TGCAGCGCGGGCCCATCTAGCACAGATACGCAGTATTTT.

CDR3 DNA: TGTGCCAGCAGTTACTCCTCCCGTGGGTGGACCCAGTACTTC. Translated: CASSYSSRGWTQYF. The gene calls are TRBV6-5 and TRBJ2-5, with no clear D. Trimming took 0 bases from V and 7 from J, leaving 12 bases between them. Germline assignment: CDR1 MNHEY and CDR2 SVGAGI. This CDR3 is 14 amino acids long.

The chain combines TRBV6-5 with TRBJ1-6, with D possibly TRBD1 on 5 matching bases. Germline loops: CDR1 MNHEY, CDR2 SVGAGI. CDR3 length equals 14 residues. V lost 5 bases to trimming and J lost 16 bases, with 21 bases between them. The CDR3 DNA follows: TGTGCCAGCAGTGACGGGACGGGAGATCCTCTGCTCCACTTT. It translates to CASSDGTGDPLLHF.

V and J are TRBV30 and TRBJ1-2, with 10 positions matching TRBD1. V trimming: 5 bases; J trimming: 4 bases; junction bases outside the gene matches: 13. Per the germline V gene, CDR1 is GTSNPN and CDR2 is SVGIG (reference sequence). The CDR3 has 16 amino acids. This chain's CDR3 is CAWRTQTGTGAYGYTF. The CDR3, as DNA: TGTGCCTGGCGTACCCAAACCGGGACAGGGGCCTATGGCTACACCTTC.

V is TRBV29-1 and J is TRBJ1-2; D not certain. V was clipped by 6 bases and J by 7 bases, with 18 bases between them. CDR1 and CDR2 from the germline V gene are SQVTM and ANQGSEA. The CDR3 extends over 13 amino acids. For the CDR3, the DNA is TGCAGCGTCGGCCCCTTGAGGGATAGTGGCTACACCTTC. It codes for CSVGPLRDSGYTF. Drawing the rest from reference TRBV29-1 and TRBJ1-2, the complete variable domain is SAVISQKPSRDICQRGTSLTIQCQVDSQVTMMFWYRQQPGQSLTLIATANQGSEATYESGFVIDKFPISRPNLTFSTLTVSNMSPEDSSIYLCSVGPLRDSGYTFGSGTRLTVV.

This clone was counted only a few times. This chain connects TRBV27 to TRBJ2-3; D is undetermined. The CDR3 sequence is 16 residues long. Germline CDR1 is MNHEY and CDR2 is SMNVEV (reference sequence). V shed 4 bases and J shed 2 bases, with 16 bases lying between them. CDR3 sequence reads: CASSSVDRPFTDTQYF. The CDR3 DNA reads as TGTGCCAGCAGTTCAGTAGACCGCCCATTCACAGATACGCAGTATTTT.

This clone was counted a few times. V and J are TRBV7-2 and TRBJ2-2; D remains unclear. CDR3 length equals 11 residues. Trimming pared 6 bases from V and 8 bases from J, leaving 7 bases between. In germline, CDR1 is SGHTA, CDR2 FQGNSA. CDR3 region: CASRFMGELFF. CDR3 DNA sequence: TGTGCCAGCAGGTTCATGGGGGAGCTGTTTTTT.

This clone showed up just a few times. The genes are TRBV30 and TRBJ1-1; D is uncertain. There are 13 residues in the CDR3. Between the trimmed V and J ends, which lost 8 bases and 0 bases, there was a span of 13 bases. Germline loops: CDR1 GTSNPN, CDR2 SVGIG (reference sequence). CDR3 in amino acids: CAGSSDLNTEAFF. CDR3 DNA sequence: TGTGCCGGGTCGTCCGACTTGAACACTGAAGCTTTCTTT.

On this clone: The germline gene is not matched at one end of the junction; a read error may be the cause. The V and J genes are TRBV30 and TRBJ2-7, with D possibly being TRBD1 (6 bases). This CDR3 is built from 12 residues. The V gene's germline CDR1 is GTSNPN and CDR2 SVGIG (reference sequence). CDR3 amino acids: CAWSAPGVMKHF. CDR3 in DNA: TGTGCCTGGAGTGCCCCAGGGGTGATGAAACACTTC.

V gene TRBV6-1 combines with J gene TRBJ2-2; D is ambiguous. The V end was cut by 8 bases, the J end by 0 bases, with 13 bases between. The CDR3 loop spans 15 amino acids. Germline V gives CDR1 MNHNS, CDR2 SASEGT. The CDR3 nucleotides are TGTGCCAGCCTTGTTAGTCAGGCGAACACCGGGGAGCTGTTTTTT. Its translation is CASLVSQANTGELFF.

The count of this clone is one. The chain has TRBV2 and TRBJ1-1, with a possible D match to TRBD1 (5 bases). The CDR3 covers 12 residues. Germline CDR1 is SNHLY and CDR2 is FYNNEI. Trimming removed 4 bases at V and 6 bases at J, with 9 bases between. The CDR3 coding sequence is TGTGCCAGCAGTGCGTCGGGGGCTGAAGCTTTCTTT. Its translation: CASSASGAEAFF. The variable domain in full, with the rest retrieved from reference TRBV2 and TRBJ1-1, is EPEVTQTPSHQVTQMGQEVILRCVPISNHLYFYWYRQILGQKVEFLVSFYNNEISEKSEIFDDQFSVERPDGSNFTLKIRSTKLEDSAMYFCASSASGAEAFFGQGTRLTVV.

The chain couples TRBV30 to TRBJ1-2; D is perhaps TRBD1 (5 bases). Germline assignment: CDR1 GTSNPN and CDR2 SVGIG (reference sequence). CDR3 length: 12 residues. Trimming took 3 bases from V and 4 from J, leaving 9 bases between them. The CDR3 sequence is CAWRTAGYGYTF. CDR3 DNA: TGTGCCTGGAGGACAGCCGGCTATGGCTACACCTTC.

This clone counts as medium-sized. This chain connects TRBV29-1 to TRBJ2-1; 7 positions match TRBD1. Per germline, CDR1 SQVTM and CDR2 ANQGSEA. This CDR3 comprises 11 residues. V was pared by 6 bases and J by 7 bases, with 3 bases of the junction left unmatched. DNA for the CDR3: TGCAGCGTCAAGGGGGCTAATGAGCAGTTCTTC. Translating gives CSVKGANEQFF.